The T cell receptor beta chain described here comes from a study of cytomegalovirus exposure and HLA in healthy donors. Study background: Unique TCRs from HLA-typed donors, 75 million to 100 million of them, were held in an early data release.

Use of 60 Vbeta and 13 Jbeta primers characterized the PCR. Assay used: immunoSEQ multiplex PCR; TCRdb lists only in-frame clones, some missing. The sample carries around 140,000 clones, approximately 84% recorded once. Participants comprised healthy donors of bone marrow. The CDR3 runs 12 residues. Germline V gene lookup returns CDR1 WSHSY and CDR2 SAAADI. Trimming stripped 6 bases from V and 4 bases from J, with 9 bases between. The study's findings and limits: The study reported that TCR beta sequences accurately predicted HLA-A and HLA-B alleles in most subjects.

On this clone itself: Its antigen is still unknown.

Sequences were obtained from PBMCs. The chain joins TRBV10-2 to TRBJ1-2; unclear D gene. The TCR was taken from a young woman in good health and CMV-seronegative. Written as DNA, the CDR3 is TGCGCCAGCAGCGGGTCGAGCTATGGCTACACCTTC. Its translation: CASSGSSYGYTF.